This TCR beta chain was sequenced for a study of blood T cell repertoires in COVID-19. Across the study: The analysed material was cDNA or gDNA that came from T cells, B-cell-depleted T cells, or PBMCs.

This CDR3 has 16 amino acids. Germline loops: CDR1 SGHTA, CDR2 FQGNSA. The V segment lost 5 bases and the J segment 10 bases; nucleotides outside the gene matches: 15. Assay used: immunoSEQ multiplex PCR; TCRdb lists only in-frame clones, some missing. This table has over 100,000 clones, around 86% appearing once. The sequence was collected from a woman in her seventies with COVID-19, enrolled during active disease. Sequenced input: peripheral blood. The chain combines TRBV7-2 with TRBJ2-1; 9 nucleotides line up with TRBD2. CDR3 region: CASSPRRLMSGGEQFF. CDR3 coding DNA: TGTGCCAGCAGCCCGAGGAGGCTTATGAGCGGGGGGGAGCAGTTCTTC.